Listed below are T cell receptor beta chains from one sample, sequenced in a study of T-cell reconstitution after alpha-beta-depleted transplantation in children. A single record per CDR3 protein comes from TCRdb applying MiXCR to the PCR reads. The sample yields hundreds of thousands of distinct CDR3 sequences, 10% to 15% seen once. The sequences come from PBMCs, collected before TCRalphabeta/CD19-depleted stem cell transplant. The receptors come from a girl aged 2 to 9 with congenital amegakaryocytic thrombocytopenia, due to receive a stem cell transplant. CDR3s include the opening cysteine and the closing phenylalanine or tryptophan. A D gene is named only where the DNA matches it firmly. The listing skips clone size in some rows; elsewhere it reads once, few, many or a size class.

d_call	v_call	clone_size	j_call	cdr3_nt	cdr3_aa
TRBD1	TRBV10-3	many	TRBJ2-7	TGTGCCATCAGTGGAGGACAGGGATCGGTGGAGTACTTC	CAISGGQGSVEYF
.	TRBV12-3/TRBV12-4	many	TRBJ2-7	TGTGCCAGCAGTCGAGCCGGGTCCTACTACGAGCAGTACTTC	CASSRAGSYYEQYF
.	TRBV29-1	many	TRBJ2-2	TGCAGCGCCGCCTGGGACACTTCGACCGGGGAGCTGTTTTTT	CSAAWDTSTGELFF
TRBD2	TRBV5-1	.	TRBJ2-2	TGCGCCAGCAGCCGTTCCCTAGCGGGAGAGCTAACCGGGGAGCTGTTTTTT	CASSRSLAGELTGELFF
.	TRBV20-1	many	TRBJ2-5	TGCAGTGCTAGAGATCCCCTGGGGGGCTTGGAGACCCAGTACTTC	CSARDPLGGLETQYF
TRBD1	TRBV7-8	.	TRBJ1-5	TGTGCCAGCAGCGAGCGGGACAGGGGTTACAATCAGCCCCAGCATTTT	CASSERDRGYNQPQHF
TRBD1	TRBV27	.	TRBJ1-4	TGTGCCAGCAGTCCCTACAGGGGTACTAATGAAAAACTGTTTTTT	CASSPYRGTNEKLFF
TRBD2	TRBV24-1	many	TRBJ2-1	TGTGCCACCGGGCGGTCTAGCGGGAGGGTCTATGAGCAGTTCTTC	CATGRSSGRVYEQFF
TRBD2	TRBV7-9	few	TRBJ2-7	TGTGCCAGCAGCTCCGCAACTAGCGACCAATTCTACGAGCAGTACTTC	CASSSATSDQFYEQYF
.	TRBV20-1	few	TRBJ2-1	TGCAGTGCTAGCTCGACACCTAGTGAGCAGTTCTTC	CSASSTPSEQFF
.	TRBV20-1	.	TRBJ1-2	TGCAGTGCTAGAGATGGGGGGTCAAATCTATACGGCTACACCTTC	CSARDGGSNLYGYTF
.	TRBV5-1	.	TRBJ1-4	TGCGCCAGCAGCTCGACAGGAGTCCATGAAAAACTGTTTTTT	CASSSTGVHEKLFF
.	TRBV7-9	many	TRBJ2-3	TGTGCCAGCAGCTCTACGGATACAGATACGCAGTATTTT	CASSSTDTDTQYF
.	TRBV5-1	few	TRBJ2-1	TGCGCCAGCAGCTTGGGTTCTCGGGGGGCGTATGAGCAGTTCTTC	CASSLGSRGAYEQFF
.	TRBV2	many	TRBJ2-1	TGTGCCAGCGACCCTGCTTCTCTTACGGGACTGTTCTTC	CASDPASLTGLFF
TRBD2	TRBV4-1	.	TRBJ2-1	TGCCCCAGCAGCCAAGTTGGTGGGAGGGCCAGCGATGAGCAGTTCTTC	CPSSQVGGRASDEQFF
.	TRBV29-1	many	TRBJ2-7	TGCAGCGTGAGAGGGATGGGGTCCGCGTACGAGCAGTACTTC	CSVRGMGSAYEQYF
.	TRBV30	.	TRBJ1-1	TGTGCCTGGAATACGGGGGGGCTGAACACTGAAGCTTTCTTT	CAWNTGGLNTEAFF
TRBD2	TRBV19	.	TRBJ2-1	TGTGCCAGTAGTATCTCGCATTTAGCGGGCATGAACAATGAGCAGTTCTTC	CASSISHLAGMNNEQFF
.	TRBV5-1	many	TRBJ2-2	TGCGCCAGCAGCTCGGCCGGGACGGCGAACACCGGGGAGCTGTTTTTT	CASSSAGTANTGELFF
.	TRBV10-2	many	TRBJ2-6	TGCGCCACCTTGGTCCTGACTTTC	CATLVLTF
.	TRBV20-1	.	TRBJ1-1	TGCAGTGCTAGAACTCAGGGGATGAACACTGAAGCTTTCTTT	CSARTQGMNTEAFF
.	TRBV5-1	.	TRBJ2-7	TGCGCCAGCAGCGGAACAGGGCAACAGTACTTC	CASSGTGQQYF
TRBD1	TRBV5-1	.	TRBJ1-1	TGCGCCAGCAGCTCGGATGGACAGGGGTGGAAAGCTTTCTTT	CASSSDGQGWKAFF
.	TRBV12-3/TRBV12-4	.	TRBJ1-6	TGTGCCAGTTTTACAGGGTTCGGATCACCCCTCCACTTT	CASFTGFGSPLHF
.	TRBV5-1	.	TRBJ2-5	TGCGCCAGCAGGATAGGGGTCGTAGAGACCCAGTACTTC	CASRIGVVETQYF
.	TRBV20-1	many	TRBJ1-2	TGCAGTGCAACTACGGGGTTACTGGGGTATGGCTACACCTTC	CSATTGLLGYGYTF
.	TRBV28	few	TRBJ2-1	TGTGCCAGCAGCCGTGGAGGATGGGATGAGCAGTTCTTC	CASSRGGWDEQFF
TRBD2	TRBV5-1	.	TRBJ2-7	TGCGCCAGCAGCTTGACTGTAGCGGGAGTAGATGAGCAGTACTTC	CASSLTVAGVDEQYF
.	TRBV5-1	many	TRBJ2-7	TGCGCCAGCAGCTTGGAGTTTCCCTACGAGCAGTACTTC	CASSLEFPYEQYF
.	TRBV29-1	.	TRBJ2-5	TGCAGCGTTGCAGAGGTTGGGGAGACCCAGTACTTC	CSVAEVGETQYF
TRBD1	TRBV5-1	few	TRBJ1-1	TGCGCCAGCAGCTTTGCCCTGGTGGACAGGGGGATGAACACTGAAGCTTTCTTT	CASSFALVDRGMNTEAFF
TRBD1	TRBV6-1	many	TRBJ1-6	TGTGCCAGCAGCCCTGACAGGGACCCTAATTCACCCCTCCACTTT	CASSPDRDPNSPLHF